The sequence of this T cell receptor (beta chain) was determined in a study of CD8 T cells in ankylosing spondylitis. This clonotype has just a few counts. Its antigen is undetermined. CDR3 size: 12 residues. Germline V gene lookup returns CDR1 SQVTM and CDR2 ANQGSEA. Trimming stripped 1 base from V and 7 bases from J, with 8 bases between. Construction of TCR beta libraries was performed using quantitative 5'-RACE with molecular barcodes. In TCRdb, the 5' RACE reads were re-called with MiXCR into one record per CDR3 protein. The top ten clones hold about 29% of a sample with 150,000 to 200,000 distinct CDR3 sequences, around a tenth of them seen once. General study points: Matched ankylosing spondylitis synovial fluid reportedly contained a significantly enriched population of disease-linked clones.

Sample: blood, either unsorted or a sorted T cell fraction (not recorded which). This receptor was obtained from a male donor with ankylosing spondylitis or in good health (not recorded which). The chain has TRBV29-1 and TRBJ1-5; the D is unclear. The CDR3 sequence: CSVEVTDQPQHF. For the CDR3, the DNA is TGCAGCGTTGAAGTTACAGACCAGCCCCAGCATTTT.